This T cell receptor beta chain emerged from a study of blood T cell repertoires in COVID-19. Study context: The origin of the acute and convalescent COVID-19 samples was the United States, Italy and Spain. PBMCs, B-cell-depleted T cells, or T cells provided the cDNA or gDNA that made up the material.

In the study's own analysis: The assay estimated nucleated cells by amplifying reference gene primers. Repertoires were generated with immunoSEQ multiplex PCR, while TCRdb's copy carries only in-frame clones and drops some. V and J calls and clone size come straight from that table; D and trimming were deduced from the DNA. The table records 110,000 or so clones, 84% of them present only once. The clonotype originates from a woman aged 45-65 years with acute or convalescent COVID-19. The source material was peripheral blood.

The CDR3 region has the DNA TGTGCCAGCAGTTTACTCGGGAGCCATGGCTACACCTTC. This gives the protein CASSLLGSHGYTF. The chain joins TRBV12-3 or TRBV12-4 to TRBJ1-2; D gene uncertain. CDR3 size: 13 residues. V was trimmed by 2 bases and J by 6 bases, leaving 10 bases between them.